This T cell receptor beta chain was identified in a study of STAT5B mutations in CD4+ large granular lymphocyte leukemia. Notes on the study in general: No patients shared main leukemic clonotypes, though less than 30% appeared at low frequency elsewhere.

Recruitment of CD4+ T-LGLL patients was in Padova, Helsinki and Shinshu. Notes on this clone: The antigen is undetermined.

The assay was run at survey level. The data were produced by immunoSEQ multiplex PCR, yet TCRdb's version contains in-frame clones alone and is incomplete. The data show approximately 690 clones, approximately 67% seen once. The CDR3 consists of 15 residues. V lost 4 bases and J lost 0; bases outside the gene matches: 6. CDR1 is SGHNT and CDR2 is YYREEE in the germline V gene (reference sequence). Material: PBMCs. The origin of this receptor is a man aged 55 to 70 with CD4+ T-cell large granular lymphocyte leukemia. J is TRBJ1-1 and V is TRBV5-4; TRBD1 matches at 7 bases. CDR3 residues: CASSLQGQLNTEAFF. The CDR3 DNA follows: TGTGCCAGCAGCCTTCAGGGACAGCTGAACACTGAAGCTTTCTTT.